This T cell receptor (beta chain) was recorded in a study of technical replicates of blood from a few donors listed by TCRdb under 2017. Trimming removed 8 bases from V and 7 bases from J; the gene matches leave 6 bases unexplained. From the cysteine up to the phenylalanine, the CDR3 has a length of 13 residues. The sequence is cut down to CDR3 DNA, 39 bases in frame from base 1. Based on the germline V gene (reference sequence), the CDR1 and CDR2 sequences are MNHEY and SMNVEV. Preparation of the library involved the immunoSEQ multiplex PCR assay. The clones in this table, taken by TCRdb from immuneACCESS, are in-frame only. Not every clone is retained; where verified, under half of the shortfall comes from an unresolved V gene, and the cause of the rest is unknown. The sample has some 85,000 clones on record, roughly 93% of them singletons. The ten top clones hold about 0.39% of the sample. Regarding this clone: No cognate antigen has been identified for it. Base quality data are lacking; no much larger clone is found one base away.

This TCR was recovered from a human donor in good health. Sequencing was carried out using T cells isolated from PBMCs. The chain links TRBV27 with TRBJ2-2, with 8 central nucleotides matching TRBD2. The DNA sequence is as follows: TGTGCCAGCTCGACTAGCGCTGGCGGGGAGCTGTTTTTT. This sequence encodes CASSTSAGGELFF.